Below, 8 T cell receptor beta chains from the same sample are listed, as sequenced in a study of blood T cells in healthy people across ages. The second PCR ran about 6 to 12 cycles with a sample-barcoded 5' primer and J-beta primers. Using its own MiXCR run on the 5' RACE reads, TCRdb lists one record per CDR3 protein. The sample has 650,000 or so distinct CDR3 sequences; 52% are singletons. Sequencing was carried out using blood. The receptors originated from a woman of 80 years or more in good health.

V usage is TRBV18 and J usage is TRBJ1-6; a possible D gene is TRBD1 (6 bases). Germline assignment: CDR1 KGHSH and CDR2 LQKENI. This CDR3 is 15 amino acids long. V lost 3 bases and J lost 5, with 11 bases in between. The CDR3 nucleotides read TGTGCCAGCTCACCCGGGACACCGAATAATTCACCCCTCCACTTT. This translates into CASSPGTPNNSPLHF.

As to this clonotype: This may be a read error: a much more frequent sequence differs by one nucleotide. This chain joins TRBV29-1 and TRBJ2-3; D gene unclear. The germline gives CDR1 SQVTM, CDR2 ANQGSEA. This CDR3 spans 13 amino acids. CDR3 in DNA: TGCAACGCTGTGGCGGATTTCACAGATACGCAGTATTTT. Amino acids: CNAVADFTDTQYF.

The CDR3 spells CSVARLAGADEQFF. CDR3 DNA sequence: TGCAGCGTTGCGAGGCTAGCGGGGGCGGATGAGCAGTTCTTC. The V and J genes are TRBV29-1 and TRBJ2-1, with 10 bases lining up with TRBD2. This CDR3 is built from 14 residues. Germline CDR1 and CDR2: SQVTM and ANQGSEA. Losses at the gene ends were 4 bases for V and 8 bases for J; bases not matched to a gene: 8.

V and J are TRBV7-2 and TRBJ2-2; D is uncertain. Germline V gene sequence: CDR1 SGHTA, CDR2 FQGNSA. The CDR3 extends over 16 amino acids. The ends were cut back, 4 bases at V and 2 bases at J, with 14 bases in the middle. The CDR3 region is CASSSEDLTNTGELFF. Written as DNA, the CDR3 is TGTGCCAGCAGCTCTGAAGACCTCACTAACACCGGGGAGCTGTTTTTT.

J is TRBJ2-4 and V is TRBV18; TRBD2 is a possible D gene (7 bases). Trimming cost V 3 bases and J 13 bases, with 16 bases left between them. This CDR3 is 13 amino acids long. Per the germline V gene, CDR1 is KGHSH and CDR2 is LQKENI. In DNA form, the CDR3 reads TGTGCCAGCTCACCGGCGGGGGCACGGGAGCAGTACTTC. This encodes CASSPAGAREQYF.

This clonotype was recorded many times. The V and J genes are TRBV10-3 and TRBJ2-5; a possible D gene is TRBD2 (5 bases). Trimming pared 0 bases from V and 2 bases from J, leaving 13 bases between. Germline loops: CDR1 ENHRY, CDR2 SYGVKD. The length of the CDR3 is 16 residues. Here the CDR3 DNA reads TGTGCCATCAGTGAGTCGTTGACGGGGATACAAGAGACCCAGTACTTC. This translates into CAISESLTGIQETQYF.

This clonotype occurred many times. The chain links TRBV10-3 to TRBJ2-7; D is possibly TRBD1 (5 bases). The V end lost 3 bases, the J end lost 4 bases, and 10 bases lay between the germline ends. Germline assignment: CDR1 ENHRY and CDR2 SYGVKD. This CDR3 is 13 amino acids long. This CDR3 reads CAISDGATYEQYF. CDR3 DNA: TGTGCCATCAGTGATGGGGCAACTTACGAGCAGTACTTC.

The CDR3, as DNA: TGTGCCGGCACCCCTTTGGGGGCAGGCACAGATACGCAGTATTTT. It codes for CAGTPLGAGTDTQYF. V and J are TRBV2 and TRBJ2-3; perhaps TRBD1 as D (6 bases). The CDR3 runs to 15 residues. Trimming cost V 11 bases and J 1 base, with 19 bases left between them. Germline V gene sequence: CDR1 SNHLY, CDR2 FYNNEI.